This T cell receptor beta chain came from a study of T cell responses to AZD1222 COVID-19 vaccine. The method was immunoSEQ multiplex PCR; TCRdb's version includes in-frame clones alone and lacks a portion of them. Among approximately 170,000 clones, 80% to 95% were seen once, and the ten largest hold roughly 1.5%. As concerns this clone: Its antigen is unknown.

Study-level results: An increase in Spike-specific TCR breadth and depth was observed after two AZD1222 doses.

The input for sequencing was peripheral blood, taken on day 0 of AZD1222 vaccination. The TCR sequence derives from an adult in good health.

In DNA form, the CDR3 reads TGTGCCAGCAGCTACGGAAAACAGGGGGCAGGTTCACCCCTCCACTTT. This sequence encodes CASSYGKQGAGSPLHF. The V gene is TRBV7-3, the J gene TRBJ1-6; TRBD1 matches 9 bases. In germline, CDR1 is SGHTA, CDR2 FQGTGA. The CDR3 spans 16 residues. J gave up 9 bases and V 4 bases, and 10 bases lay outside the gene matches.